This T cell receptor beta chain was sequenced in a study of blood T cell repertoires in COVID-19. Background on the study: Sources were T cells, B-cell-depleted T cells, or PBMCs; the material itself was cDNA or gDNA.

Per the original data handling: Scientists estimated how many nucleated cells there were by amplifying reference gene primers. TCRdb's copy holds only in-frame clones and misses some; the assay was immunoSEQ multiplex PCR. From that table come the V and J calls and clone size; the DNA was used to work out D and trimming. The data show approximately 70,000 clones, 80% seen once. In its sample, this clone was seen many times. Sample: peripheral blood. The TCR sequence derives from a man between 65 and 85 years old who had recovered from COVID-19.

CDR3 DNA: TGTGCCAGCAGCCCCAGGGACAGGGAGGGGTACGAGCAGTACTTC. It codes for CASSPRDREGYEQYF. The chain recombines TRBV4-2 with TRBJ2-7; 9 nucleotides line up with TRBD1. J was trimmed by 4 bases and V by 4 bases; bases with no gene match: 8. The germline V gene has CDR1 LGHNA and CDR2 YNFKEQ. This CDR3 comprises 15 residues.